This record looks at one T cell receptor beta chain sequence and its context. The sample originates from a study of early T cells in non-severe SARS-CoV-2 infection. Across the study: Whole-blood bulk RNA, unsorted, was sequenced, and chains were unpaired.

Individual cDNA molecules received unique molecular identifiers. Each CDR3 protein is one row after TCRdb ran MiXCR on the 5' RACE reads. The sample includes 68,000 or so distinct CDR3 sequences, 9.5% to 15% seen only once; the top ten take around 1.7%. Sequencing used whole blood. This clonotype was obtained from an adult who was a healthcare worker with PCR-confirmed SARS-CoV-2 infection or an uninfected control (not recorded which).

The CDR3: CASSGSANTGELFF. CDR3 DNA sequence: TGCGCCAGCAGCGGCAGTGCGAACACCGGGGAGCTGTTTTTT. J is TRBJ2-2 and V is TRBV5-1, with D hard to call. This CDR3 has 14 amino acids. The germline V gene has CDR1 SGHRS and CDR2 YFSETQ. V dropped 4 bases and J dropped 0 bases, with 7 bases sitting between them.